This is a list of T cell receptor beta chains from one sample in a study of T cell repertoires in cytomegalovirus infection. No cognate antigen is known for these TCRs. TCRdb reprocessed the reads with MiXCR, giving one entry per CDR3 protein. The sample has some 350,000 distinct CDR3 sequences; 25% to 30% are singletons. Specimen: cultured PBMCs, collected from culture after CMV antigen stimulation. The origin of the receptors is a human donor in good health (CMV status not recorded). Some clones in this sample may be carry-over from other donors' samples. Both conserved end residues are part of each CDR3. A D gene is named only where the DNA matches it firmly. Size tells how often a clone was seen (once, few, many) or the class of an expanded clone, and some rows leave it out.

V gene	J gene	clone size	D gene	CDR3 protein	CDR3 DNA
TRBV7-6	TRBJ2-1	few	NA	CASSLTSFIAEQFF	TGTGCCAGCAGCTTAACTAGTTTTATTGCGGAGCAGTTCTTC
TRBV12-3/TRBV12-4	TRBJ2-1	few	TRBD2	CASSRWRLAGGQIRYNEQFF	TGTGCCAGCAGTCGATGGCGCCTAGCGGGGGGCCAAATAAGATACAATGAGCAGTTCTTC
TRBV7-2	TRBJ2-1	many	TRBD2	CASSLGLRLAGSPYNEQFF	TGTGCCAGCAGCTTAGGTCTGAGACTAGCGGGTAGTCCCTACAATGAGCAGTTCTTC
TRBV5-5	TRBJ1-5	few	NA	CASSTTVGGRNQPQHF	TGTGCCAGCAGCACCACCGTAGGAGGGCGCAATCAGCCCCAGCATTTT
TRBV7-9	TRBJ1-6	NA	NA	CASSPTGSGGSPLHF	TGTGCCAGCAGCCCCACCGGGAGCGGCGGTTCACCCCTCCACTTT
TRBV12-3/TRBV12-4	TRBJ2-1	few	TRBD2	CASTRTSGVNNEQFF	TGTGCCAGCACCCGGACTAGCGGGGTGAACAATGAGCAGTTCTTC
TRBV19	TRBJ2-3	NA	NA	CASTPSGLSGTDTQYF	TGTGCCAGTACCCCCTCAGGGTTATCGGGCACAGATACGCAGTATTTT
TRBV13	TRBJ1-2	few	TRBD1	CASSSDYEQGNYGYTF	TGTGCCAGCAGCTCCGATTATGAACAGGGGAACTATGGCTACACCTTC
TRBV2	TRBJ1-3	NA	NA	CASRLEVSGNTIYF	TGTGCCAGCAGGCTTGAGGTCTCTGGAAACACCATATATTTT
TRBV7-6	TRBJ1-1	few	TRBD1	CASSLEDRGHEAFF	TGTGCCAGCAGCTTAGAAGACAGGGGTCATGAAGCTTTCTTT
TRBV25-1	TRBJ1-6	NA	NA	CASTRKGNSPLHF	TGTGCCAGCACCCGAAAGGGGAATTCACCCCTCCACTTT
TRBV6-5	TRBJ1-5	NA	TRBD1	CASSDRVGQPQHF	TGTGCCAGCAGTGACAGGGTGGGTCAGCCCCAGCATTTT
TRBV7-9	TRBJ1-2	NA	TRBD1	CASSLTGQANYGYTF	TGTGCCAGCAGCTTAACAGGACAGGCTAACTATGGCTACACCTTC
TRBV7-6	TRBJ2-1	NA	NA	CASSLGMQRVSGEQFF	TGTGCCAGCAGCTTAGGGATGCAGCGGGTCAGCGGAGAGCAGTTCTTC
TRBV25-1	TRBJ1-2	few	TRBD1	CASSGAGTVGYGYTF	TGTGCCAGCAGTGGAGCCGGGACAGTTGGCTATGGCTACACCTTC
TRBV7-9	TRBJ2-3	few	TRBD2	CASSSPPGGVADTQYF	TGTGCCAGCAGCTCTCCCCCCGGGGGGGTTGCAGATACGCAGTATTTT
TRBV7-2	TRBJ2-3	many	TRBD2	CASSFAGGPDTQYF	TGTGCCAGCAGCTTCGCGGGAGGGCCGGATACGCAGTATTTT
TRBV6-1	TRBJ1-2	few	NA	CASTMGTGYGYTF	TGTGCCAGCACTATGGGCACGGGCTATGGCTACACCTTC
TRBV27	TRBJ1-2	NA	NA	CASSLVVGYGYTF	TGTGCCAGCAGTTTGGTGGTTGGGTATGGCTACACCTTC
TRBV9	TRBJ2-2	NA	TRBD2	CASRPSTSGGTGELFF	TGTGCCAGCAGGCCTTCAACTAGCGGGGGGACCGGGGAGCTGTTTTTT
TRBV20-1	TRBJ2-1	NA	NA	CSAPQSDTAYNEQVF	TGCAGTGCTCCCCAATCCGACACGGCCTACAATGAGCAGGTCTTC
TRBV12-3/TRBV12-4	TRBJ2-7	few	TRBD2	CASSPQRAGVLYEQYF	TGTGCCAGCAGCCCTCAGCGAGCGGGGGTACTCTACGAGCAGTACTTC
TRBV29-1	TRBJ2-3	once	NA	CSVSQVVADTQYF	TGCAGCGTCTCCCAGGTGGTAGCAGATACGCAGTATTTT
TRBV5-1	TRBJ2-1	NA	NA	CASRETTVYNEQFF	TGCGCCAGCCGGGAAACCACCGTCTACAATGAACAGTTCTTC
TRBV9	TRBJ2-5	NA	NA	CASSVAQAQETQYF	TGTGCCAGCAGCGTAGCCCAGGCCCAAGAGACCCAGTACTTC
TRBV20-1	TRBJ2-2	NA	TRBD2	CSAPGLAGGGTGELFF	TGCAGTGCCCCGGGACTAGCGGGAGGAGGCACCGGGGAGCTGTTTTTT
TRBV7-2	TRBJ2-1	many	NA	CASSPQTRVNEQFF	TGTGCCAGCAGCCCTCAGACTAGGGTCAATGAGCAGTTCTTC
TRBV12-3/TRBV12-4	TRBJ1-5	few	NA	CASSLVSDSNQPQHF	TGTGCCAGCAGTTTAGTGTCAGATAGCAATCAGCCCCAGCATTTT
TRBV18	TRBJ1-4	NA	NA	CASSDSGPGEKLFF	TGTGCCAGCTCTGACTCGGGACCGGGTGAAAAACTGTTTTTT
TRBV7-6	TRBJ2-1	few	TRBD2	CASSTRTSGGINEQFF	TGTGCCAGCAGCACCCGGACTAGCGGGGGGATAAATGAGCAGTTCTTC
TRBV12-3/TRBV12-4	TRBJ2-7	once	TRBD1	CASSETGADHEQYF	TGTGCCAGCAGCGAGACAGGGGCCGATCACGAGCAGTACTTC
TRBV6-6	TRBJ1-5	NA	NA	CASRRQGNQPQHF	TGTGCCAGCAGACGACAGGGCAATCAGCCCCAGCATTTT
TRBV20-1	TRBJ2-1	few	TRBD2	CSAARTSGFYNEQFF	TGCAGTGCTGCCCGGACTAGCGGGTTTTACAATGAGCAGTTCTTC
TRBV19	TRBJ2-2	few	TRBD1	CASSIGTAGTGELFF	TGTGCCAGTAGTATCGGGACAGCAGGGACCGGGGAGCTGTTTTTT
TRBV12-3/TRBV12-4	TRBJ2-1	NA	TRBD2	CASYRTSGYNEQFF	TGTGCCAGCTATCGAACTAGCGGATACAATGAGCAGTTCTTC
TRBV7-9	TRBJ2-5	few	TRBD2	CASSLGTSGKTQYF	TGTGCCAGCAGCTTAGGGACTAGCGGCAAGACCCAGTACTTC
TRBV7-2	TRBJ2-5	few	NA	CASSWQGSETQYF	TGTGCCAGCAGCTGGCAGGGATCGGAGACCCAGTACTTC
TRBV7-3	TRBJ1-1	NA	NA	CASSLMPRSTEAFF	TGTGCCAGCAGCTTGATGCCTCGGTCCACTGAAGCTTTCTTT
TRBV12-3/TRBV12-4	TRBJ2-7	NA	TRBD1	CASSPTGTGPYYEQYF	TGTGCCAGCAGTCCCACCGGGACAGGGCCCTACTACGAGCAGTACTTC
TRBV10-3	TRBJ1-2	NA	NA	CAISGGQINYGYTF	TGTGCCATCAGCGGAGGACAGATTAACTATGGCTACACCTTC
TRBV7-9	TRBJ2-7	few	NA	CASSSTLKGAYEQYF	TGTGCCAGCAGCTCGACGTTGAAGGGAGCGTACGAGCAGTACTTC